This T cell receptor (beta chain) is drawn from a study of T cell repertoires in cytomegalovirus infection. Study details: Matching HLA type and CMV infection were both indicated by public TCR beta signatures. Overall study findings and caveats: Carriers of CMV plus the relevant HLA were identified by cumulative public TCR beta family frequency. HLA-C-restricted, CMV-specific TCR beta clonotypes were dominant ex vivo.

MiXCR, run by TCRdb on the reads, gives a single entry per CDR3 protein. The repertoire has hundreds of thousands of distinct CDR3 sequences, about 33% of them found once; the top ten carry 15% to 20%. Germline CDR1 reads LNHDA; CDR2 reads SQIVND (reference sequence). The CDR3 sequence is 14 residues long. The ends were cut back, 3 bases at V and 3 bases at J, with 11 bases in the middle. This clonotype was observed a handful of times. Antigen unknown. Here the sequenced sample was cultured PBMCs, taken from culture after CMV antigen stimulation. The J gene is TRBJ1-1, the V gene TRBV19; weak D call: TRBD1 (5 bases). This clonotype was sampled from a human donor in good health (CMV status not recorded). Some clones in this sample may be carry-over from other donors' samples. The CDR3: CASSMDTRDTEAFF. The CDR3 DNA reads as TGTGCCAGTAGTATGGACACACGGGACACTGAAGCTTTCTTT.